This T cell receptor (beta chain) comes out of a study of graft-versus-host responses after intestinal transplantation. Notes on the study in general: Patients with graft-donor T cell macrochimerism had high graft-versus-host to host-versus-graft clonal ratios in allografts. The recipient marrow held GvH clones, and some of them showed up first in ileum or blood. Early post-transplant HvG declines were associated with peak circulating GvH clone levels.

Trimming removed 3 bases at V and 5 bases at J, with 11 bases between. CDR3 size: 14 residues. CDR1 is KGHSH, CDR2 LQKENI, per germline. Clones were sequenced by immunoSEQ multiplex PCR, and TCRdb holds only the in-frame ones, with some missing. This repertoire shows some 45,000 clones, approximately 94% found once; its top ten account for 1.6%. Remarks on this clone: The antigen remains undetermined.

The chain uses TRBV18 and TRBJ2-1; unclear D gene. Sequences were derived from PBMCs, sampled 335 days after intestinal transplant. The TCR sequence derives from a human patient who received an intestinal transplant, so some T cells may come from the graft donor. The CDR3 spells CASSPRAEHNEQFF. The CDR3 coding sequence is TGTGCCAGCTCACCCCGGGCAGAACACAATGAGCAGTTCTTC.